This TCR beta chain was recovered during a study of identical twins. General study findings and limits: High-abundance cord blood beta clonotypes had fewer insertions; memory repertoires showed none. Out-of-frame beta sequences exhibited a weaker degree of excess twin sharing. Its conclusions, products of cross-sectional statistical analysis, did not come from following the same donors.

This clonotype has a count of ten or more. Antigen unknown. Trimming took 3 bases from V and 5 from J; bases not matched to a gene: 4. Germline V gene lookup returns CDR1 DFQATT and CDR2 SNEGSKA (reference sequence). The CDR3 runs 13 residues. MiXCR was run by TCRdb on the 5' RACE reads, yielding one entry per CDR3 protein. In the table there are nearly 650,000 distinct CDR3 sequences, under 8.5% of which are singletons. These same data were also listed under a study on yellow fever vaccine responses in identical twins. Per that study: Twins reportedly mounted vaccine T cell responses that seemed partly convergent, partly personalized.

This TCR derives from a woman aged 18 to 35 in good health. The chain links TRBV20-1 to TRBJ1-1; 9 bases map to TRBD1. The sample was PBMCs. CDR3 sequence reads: CSARGDRVTEAFF. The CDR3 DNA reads TGCAGTGCTAGGGGGGACAGGGTGACTGAAGCTTTCTTT.